Below are 32 T cell receptor beta chains sequenced from a single sample in a study of blood T cell repertoires in COVID-19 (dated by TCRdb to the early 2020s). The method behind the library was the immunoSEQ multiplex PCR assay. In its TCRdb copy, this immuneACCESS table keeps in-frame sequences only and misses some clones. Where compared with another copy, unresolved V genes explain less than half of these, and the others have no known cause. For this sample there are fewer than 65,000 clones; roughly 87% appear just once. The ten largest clones add up to around 10% of the sample. Sequencing used peripheral blood. These receptors were collected from a human donor with acute or convalescent COVID-19. The donor label of this sample is uncertain.

This chain uses TRBV6-5 with TRBJ2-2; D perhaps matches TRBD1 (6 bases). This CDR3 contains 15 residues. Germline assignment: CDR1 MNHEY and CDR2 SVGAGI. V dropped 2 bases and J dropped 4 bases, with 11 bases sitting between them. The CDR3, as DNA: TGTGCCAGCAGTTACGCAGGGGCGACCACCGGGGAGCTGTTTTTT. This sequence encodes CASSYAGATTGELFF.

The chain joins TRBV6-5 to TRBJ2-5; 8 bases map to TRBD1. This CDR3 has 14 amino acids. The ends lost 6 bases at V and 5 bases at J; junction bases unmatched: 8. Germline V gene sequence: CDR1 MNHEY, CDR2 SVGAGI. The CDR3 bases are TGTGCCAGCAGCCTTCAGGGGGCTGGGGAGACCCAGTACTTC. Its translation: CASSLQGAGETQYF.

This chain uses TRBV3-1 (or the pseudogene TRBV3-2) with TRBJ1-2, with a weak D call TRBD1 (5 bases). There are 17 residues in the CDR3. From germline, CDR1 is LGHDT and CDR2 YNNKEL (reference sequence). The germline V and J ends were trimmed by 1 base and 0 bases, with 15 bases remaining between them. CDR3 residues: CASSQVRRGLANYGYTF. DNA of the CDR3: TGTGCCAGCAGCCAAGTCCGAAGGGGCCTAGCTAACTATGGCTACACCTTC.

Notes on this clone: Within the sample, other DNA sequences also encode this same CDR3. The CDR3 coding sequence is TGTGCCATCAGTGAACTAGCGGGGTCCACAGATACGCAGTATTTT. It encodes CAISELAGSTDTQYF. The V and J genes are TRBV10-3 and TRBJ2-3; 10 positions agree with TRBD2. After removal of 3 bases from V and 2 bases from J, the junction contained 2 bases not matched to a gene. The CDR3 extends over 15 amino acids. The germline CDR1 and CDR2 sequences are ENHRY and SYGVKD.

This clone showed up just once. V and J are TRBV30 and TRBJ1-3, with TRBD1 as a possible D gene (6 bases). CDR1 is GTSNPN, CDR2 SVGIG, per germline (reference sequence). The V and J ends lost 2 bases and 1 base respectively, with 9 bases between them. The CDR3 sequence is 14 residues long. Here the CDR3 DNA reads TGTGCCTGGAGTCCAGGGGTTTCTGGAAACACCATATATTTT. Its translation is CAWSPGVSGNTIYF.

The V gene is TRBV5-4, the J gene TRBJ2-7; 9 bases match TRBD2. The trim removed 4 bases at V and 3 bases at J, leaving 8 bases unmatched. Germline lookup yields CDR1 SGHNT and CDR2 YYREEE (reference sequence). The CDR3 length is 15 residues. For the CDR3, the DNA is TGTGCCAGCAGCCCTGTTAGCGGGAGCCGCTACGAGCAGTACTTC. Amino acids: CASSPVSGSRYEQYF.

This chain joins TRBV5-1 and TRBJ2-1; tentatively, D is TRBD1 (5 bases). The CDR3 runs to 16 residues. V dropped 0 bases and J dropped 8 bases, with 18 bases sitting between them. Looked up from germline, CDR1 is SGHRS and CDR2 is YFSETQ. CDR3 sequence (DNA): TGCGCCAGCAGCTTGGGGTCAGGGTATCTTATGGATGAGCAGTTCTTC. Translating gives CASSLGSGYLMDEQFF. The whole variable domain, remainder taken from reference TRBV5-1 and TRBJ2-1, is KAGVTQTPRYLIKTRGQQVTLSCSPISGHRSVSWYQQTPGQGLQFLFEYFSETQRNKGNFPGRFSGRQFSNSRSEMNVSTLELGDSALYLCASSLGSGYLMDEQFFGPGTRLTVL.

This clone was seen only once. The chain has TRBV29-1 and TRBJ2-1, with D possibly matching TRBD1 (7 bases). The CDR3 length is 15 residues. Germline values: CDR1 SQVTM, CDR2 ANQGSEA. Trimming took 4 bases from V and 2 from J, leaving 15 bases between them. CDR3 sequence reads: CSVGGRDRAYNEQFF. DNA of the CDR3: TGCAGCGTTGGAGGGCGGGACAGAGCCTACAATGAGCAGTTCTTC.

In its sample, this clone was seen a few times. This rearrangement joins TRBV9 to TRBJ2-2; 7 bases line up with TRBD1. Germline V gene data show CDR1 as SGDLS and CDR2 as YYNGEE. With V trimmed by 0 bases and J by 9 bases, 8 bases remained unmatched. The CDR3 extends over 15 amino acids. CDR3 coding DNA: TGTGCCAGCAGCGTAGAAGGGACAGCTAAGAGGGAGCTGTTTTTT. Its protein product is CASSVEGTAKRELFF.

The chain links TRBV27 to TRBJ1-6; possible D gene TRBD1, 6 bases. Germline values: CDR1 MNHEY, CDR2 SMNVEV (reference sequence). Between the trimmed V and J ends, which lost 2 bases and 9 bases, there was a span of 11 bases. The CDR3 runs to 14 residues. The CDR3 DNA reads TGTGCCAGCAGTTTACCGTTACAGGGTTCACCCCTCCACTTT. It translates to CASSLPLQGSPLHF.

J is TRBJ2-7 and V is TRBV5-4; TRBD2 agrees at 7 bases. The CDR3 length is 13 residues. The ends lost 4 bases at V and 3 bases at J; junction bases unmatched: 4. Germline V CDR1 and CDR2: SGHNT, YYREEE (reference sequence). The DNA for the CDR3 is TGTGCCAGCAGCGTGACGGGAGGCTACGAGCAGTACTTC. Translating it yields CASSVTGGYEQYF.

The CDR3 loop is CASRGGSYEQYV. The CDR3 region has the DNA TGCGCCAGCAGAGGGGGCTCCTACGAGCAGTACGTC. V and J are TRBV10-2 and TRBJ2-7; a possible D gene is TRBD1 (6 bases). This CDR3 spans 12 amino acids. Germline V lookup: CDR1 WSHSY, CDR2 SAAADI. V gave up 6 bases and J gave up 0 bases, with 6 bases separating them.

This chain links TRBV20-1 with TRBJ2-1; D is unresolved. This CDR3 is 11 amino acids long. Deletions cut 4 bases from V and 7 bases from J, with 8 bases between. Germline V gene data show CDR1 as DFQATT and CDR2 as SNEGSKA (reference sequence). CDR3 in DNA: TGCAGTGCTATCCTTATGAATGAGCAGTTCTTC. It yields the protein CSAILMNEQFF.

The chain recombines TRBV9 with TRBJ1-4; 9 nucleotides match TRBD1. The CDR3 spans 18 residues. Trimming removed 0 bases from V and 3 bases from J; junction bases left unmatched: 9. In germline, CDR1 is SGDLS, CDR2 YYNGEE. CDR3 DNA: TGTGCCAGCAGCGTAGGAGTGAAACAGGGGGCCTCTAATGAAAAACTGTTTTTT. This sequence encodes CASSVGVKQGASNEKLFF.

The table lists this clone with a few counts. This chain links TRBV5-1 with TRBJ2-3, with TRBD2 identical over 13 bases. CDR3 length: 17 residues. CDR1 SGHRS and CDR2 YFSETQ come from the germline V gene. V lost 0 bases to trimming and J lost 6 bases; unmatched junction nucleotides: 7. CDR3 sequence: CASSLASTSGGRDTQYF. The CDR3 DNA sequence: TGCGCCAGCAGCTTGGCTTCGACTAGCGGGGGGCGGGATACGCAGTATTTT.

V and J are TRBV28 and TRBJ1-4; TRBD1 matches 9 bases. Germline assignment: CDR1 MDHEN and CDR2 SYDVKM. V lost 6 bases and J lost 10; bases outside the gene matches: 9. The CDR3 has 14 residues. The CDR3 DNA reads TGTGCCAGCAGCCCCGGGACAGGGCTGGTAAAACTGTTTTTT. It yields the protein CASSPGTGLVKLFF.

The chain recombines TRBV15 with TRBJ1-5; no definite D call. Deletions cut 1 base from V and 4 bases from J, with 8 bases between. CDR3 size: 14 residues. Per germline, CDR1 LNHNV and CDR2 YYDKDF (reference sequence). CDR3 in DNA: TGTGCCACCAGCAGAGGGGAGGTTAATCAGCCCCAGCATTTT. Translated, it gives CATSRGEVNQPQHF.

J is TRBJ2-3 and V is TRBV10-1; no clear D. Deletions cut 4 bases from V and 3 bases from J, with 20 bases between. In germline, CDR1 is WNHNN, CDR2 SYGVQD (reference sequence). This CDR3 is 17 amino acids long. CDR3 coding DNA: TGCGCCAGCAGTGTAGAAAGGCGGTCGTCGATTACAGATACGCAGTATTTT. It is translated as CASSVERRSSITDTQYF.

The chain employs TRBV29-1 and TRBJ1-1; D unresolved. Germline CDR1 reads SQVTM; CDR2 reads ANQGSEA. V was cut by 7 bases and J by 6 bases, with 12 bases left in between. The CDR3 is made up of 11 amino acids. CDR3 bases: TGCAGCGCCACGCTATTCTCTGAAGCTTTCTTT. Translated, it gives CSATLFSEAFF.

The chain recombines TRBV20-1 with TRBJ1-4; D unresolved. V dropped 2 bases and J dropped 5 bases, with 3 bases sitting between them. The CDR3 totals 11 residues. Germline loops: CDR1 DFQATT, CDR2 SNEGSKA (reference sequence). The CDR3 DNA sequence: TGCAGTGCTAGACAAAATGAAAAACTGTTTTTT. Translating it yields CSARQNEKLFF.

The chain links TRBV28 to TRBJ2-7; 10 nucleotides agree with TRBD2. The length of the CDR3 is 16 residues. After removal of 1 base from V and 5 bases from J, the junction contained 8 bases not matched to a gene. Germline assignment: CDR1 MDHEN and CDR2 SYDVKM. The CDR3 protein is CASSLSPAGGPHEQYF. CDR3 DNA sequence: TGTGCCAGCAGTTTATCCCCAGCGGGAGGGCCCCACGAGCAGTACTTC.

The rearrangement joins TRBV24-1 to TRBJ1-1, with a tentative D call TRBD1 (6 bases). Looked up from germline, CDR1 is KGHDR and CDR2 is SFDVKD. Between the trimmed V and J ends, which lost 5 bases and 2 bases, there was a span of 11 bases. CDR3 length equals 14 residues. The CDR3 spells CATSARGGNTEAFF. The CDR3 coding sequence is TGTGCCACCAGTGCCCGAGGGGGTAACACTGAAGCTTTCTTT.

This rearrangement joins TRBV7-9 to TRBJ2-5, with 7 bases fitting TRBD1. The length of the CDR3 is 15 residues. The V gene end was trimmed by 5 bases and the J gene end by 6 bases; junction bases not matched to a gene: 12. Germline V gene sequence: CDR1 SEHNR, CDR2 FQNEAQ (reference sequence). CDR3 coding DNA: TGTGCCAGCAGCATAATCACAGGGGCAGGAAAGACCCAGTACTTC. Protein: CASSIITGAGKTQYF. The complete variable domain, with remaining parts taken from reference TRBV7-9 and TRBJ2-5, reads DTGVSQNPRHKITKRGQNVTFRCDPISEHNRLYWYRQTLGQGPEFLTYFQNEAQLEKSRLLSDRFSAERPKGSFSTLEIQRTEQGDSAMYLCASSIITGAGKTQYFGPGTRLLVL.

V and J are TRBV19 and TRBJ2-2; 8 nucleotides line up with TRBD1. Losses at the gene ends were 3 bases for V and 7 bases for J; bases not matched to a gene: 7. Germline V gene lookup returns CDR1 LNHDA and CDR2 SQIVND (reference sequence). The CDR3 spans 15 residues. CDR3 protein: CASSIYRGSIGELFF. CDR3 DNA: TGTGCCAGTAGTATCTACAGGGGGTCGATCGGGGAGCTGTTTTTT. Full variable domain (missing parts from reference TRBV19 and TRBJ2-2): DGGITQSPKYLFRKEGQNVTLSCEQNLNHDAMYWYRQDPGQGLRLIYYSQIVNDFQKGDIAEGYSVSREKKESFPLTVTSAQKNPTAFYLCASSIYRGSIGELFFGEGSRLTVL.

The chain links TRBV19 to TRBJ1-2; D is ambiguous. Germline loops: CDR1 LNHDA, CDR2 SQIVND (reference sequence). V was trimmed by 3 bases and J by 4 bases, leaving 12 bases between them. CDR3 length: 14 residues. CDR3 DNA sequence: TGTGCCAGTAGTATCCCCGGGTTACGCTATGGCTACACCTTC. Translation gives CASSIPGLRYGYTF.

The chain has TRBV2 and TRBJ2-5, with TRBD2 as a possible D gene (6 bases). Trimming took off 6 bases at V and 5 bases at J, with 13 bases between the two ends. The CDR3 covers 13 residues. Germline V CDR1 and CDR2: SNHLY, FYNNEI. CDR3 bases: TGTGCCAGCAGCACGGGGGTGGATGAGACCCAGTACTTC. Its protein is CASSTGVDETQYF.

The chain recombines TRBV29-1 with TRBJ2-3; 7 positions agree with TRBD2. Germline V gives CDR1 SQVTM, CDR2 ANQGSEA. With V trimmed by 3 bases and J by 3 bases, 12 bases remained unmatched. The CDR3 runs to 16 residues. CDR3 nucleotide sequence: TGCAGCGTTGAGGTACCTGGGGGGGAAGGAACAGATACGCAGTATTTT. Amino acids: CSVEVPGGEGTDTQYF.

This chain connects TRBV2 to TRBJ1-2; D is undetermined. CDR1 and CDR2 (germline): SNHLY, FYNNEI. Trimming stripped 3 bases from V and 8 bases from J, with 13 bases between. The CDR3 loop spans 13 amino acids. The CDR3 loop reads CASSDLRVYGYTF. CDR3 nucleotides: TGTGCCAGCAGTGATTTACGGGTTTACGGCTACACCTTC.

The table lists this clone with a count of one. The chain has TRBV6-6 and TRBJ2-3; D is perhaps TRBD2 (6 bases). V lost 4 bases, J lost 5 bases, and 10 bases lay in between. There are 13 residues in the CDR3. Germline values: CDR1 MNHNY, CDR2 SVGAGI (reference sequence). Here the CDR3 reads CASSWGLQDTQYF. The DNA of the CDR3 is TGTGCCAGCAGTTGGGGACTGCAAGATACGCAGTATTTT.

The genes are TRBV27 and TRBJ2-3, with D uncertain. Trimming shortened V by 5 bases and J by 10 bases, and 13 bases separated the two germline ends. Germline-derived CDR1 and CDR2 are MNHEY and SMNVEV (reference sequence). The CDR3 covers 12 residues. DNA for the CDR3: TGTGCCAGCAGTCCCGCTAGGAGTGCGCAGTATTTT. Protein: CASSPARSAQYF.

On this clone: At one boundary the junction diverges from the germline segment, which might be a read error. The rearrangement joins TRBV7-7 to TRBJ2-3; 12 nucleotides match TRBD2. Germline CDR1 SSHAT, CDR2 FNYEAQ (reference sequence). The CDR3 sequence is 15 residues long. CDR3 sequence: CASSSRLAGVDTQYF. CDR3 DNA sequence: TGTGCTAGCAGTTCTCGACTAGCGGGAGTGGATACGCAGTATTTT.

The chain joins TRBV5-5 to TRBJ1-4, with D unclear. V shed 9 bases and J shed 0 bases, with 12 bases lying between them. The germline gives CDR1 SGHKS, CDR2 YYEKEE (reference sequence). The CDR3 spans 14 residues. In DNA form, the CDR3 reads TGTGCCACCCGCGACACTGCAACTAATGAAAAACTGTTTTTT. Protein: CATRDTATNEKLFF.